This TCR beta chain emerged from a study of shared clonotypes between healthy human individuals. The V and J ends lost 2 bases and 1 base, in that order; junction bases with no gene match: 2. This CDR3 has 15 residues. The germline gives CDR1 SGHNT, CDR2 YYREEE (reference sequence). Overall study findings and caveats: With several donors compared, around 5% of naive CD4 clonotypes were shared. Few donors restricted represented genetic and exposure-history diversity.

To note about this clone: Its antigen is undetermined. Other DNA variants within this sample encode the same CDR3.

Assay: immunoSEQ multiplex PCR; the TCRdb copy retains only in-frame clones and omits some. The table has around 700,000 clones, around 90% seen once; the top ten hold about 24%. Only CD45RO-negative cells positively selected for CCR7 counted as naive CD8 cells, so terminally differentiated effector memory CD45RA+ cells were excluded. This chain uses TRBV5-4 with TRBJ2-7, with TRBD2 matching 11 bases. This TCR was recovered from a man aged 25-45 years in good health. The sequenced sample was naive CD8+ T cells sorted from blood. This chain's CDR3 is CASSFLAGGSYEQYF. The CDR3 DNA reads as TGTGCCAGCAGCTTCCTAGCGGGAGGTTCCTACGAGCAGTACTTC. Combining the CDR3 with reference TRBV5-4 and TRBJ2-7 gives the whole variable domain ETGVTQSPTHLIKTRGQQVTLRCSSQSGHNTVSWYQQALGQGPQFIFQYYREEENGRGNFPPRFSGLQFPNYSSELNVNALELDDSALYLCASSFLAGGSYEQYFGPGTRLTVT.